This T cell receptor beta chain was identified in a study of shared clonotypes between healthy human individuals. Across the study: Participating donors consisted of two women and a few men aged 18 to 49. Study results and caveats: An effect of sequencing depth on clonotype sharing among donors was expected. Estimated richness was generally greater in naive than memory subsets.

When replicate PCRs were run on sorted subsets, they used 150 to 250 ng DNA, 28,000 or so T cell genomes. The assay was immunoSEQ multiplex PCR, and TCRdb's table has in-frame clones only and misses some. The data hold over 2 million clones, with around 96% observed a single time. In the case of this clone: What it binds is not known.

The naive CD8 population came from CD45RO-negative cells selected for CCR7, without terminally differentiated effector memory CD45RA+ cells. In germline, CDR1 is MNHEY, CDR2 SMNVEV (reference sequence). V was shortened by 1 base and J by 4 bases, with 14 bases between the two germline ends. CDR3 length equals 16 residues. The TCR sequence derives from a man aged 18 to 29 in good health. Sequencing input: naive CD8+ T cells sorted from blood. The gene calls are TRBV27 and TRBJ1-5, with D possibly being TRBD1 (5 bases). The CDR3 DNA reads TGTGCCAGCAGTTTATACCCCCCAGAGGGGAATCAGCCCCAGCATTTT. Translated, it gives CASSLYPPEGNQPQHF.